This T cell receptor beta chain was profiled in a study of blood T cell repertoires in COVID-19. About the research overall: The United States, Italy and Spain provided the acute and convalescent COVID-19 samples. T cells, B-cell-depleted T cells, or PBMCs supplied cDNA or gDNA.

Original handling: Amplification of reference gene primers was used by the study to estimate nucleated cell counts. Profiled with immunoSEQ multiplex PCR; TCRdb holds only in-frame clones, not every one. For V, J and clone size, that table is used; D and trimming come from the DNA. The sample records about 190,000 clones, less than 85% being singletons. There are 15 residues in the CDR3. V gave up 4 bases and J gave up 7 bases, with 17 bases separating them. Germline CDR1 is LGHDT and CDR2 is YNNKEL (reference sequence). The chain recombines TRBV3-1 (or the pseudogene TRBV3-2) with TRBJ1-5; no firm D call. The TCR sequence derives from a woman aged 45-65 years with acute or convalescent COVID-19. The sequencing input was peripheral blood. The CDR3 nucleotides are TGTGCCAGCAGCCGTGGACTTGATGCATCGCAGCCCCAGCATTTT. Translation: CASSRGLDASQPQHF.